This is a list of T cell receptor beta chains from one sample in a study of cytomegalovirus exposure and HLA in healthy donors. Assay used: immunoSEQ multiplex PCR; TCRdb lists only in-frame clones, some missing. The data hold roughly 87,000 clones, with 65% to 75% observed a single time. The sequencing sample was made of PBMCs. These receptors came from a man in his 60s in good health and CMV-seronegative. Each CDR3 is given with its conserved first and last residue. Each record gives: D gene, V gene, J gene, clone size, CDR3 protein, CDR3 DNA. A D gene is named only where the DNA matches it firmly. Where a row states a size, it is once, few, many or the class of an expanded clone; other rows omit it.

TRBD1	TRBV18	TRBJ2-1	-	CASSPRQGSSYNEQFF	TGTGCCAGCTCACCACGACAGGGTAGCTCCTACAATGAGCAGTTCTTC
TRBD1	TRBV5-4	TRBJ2-7	once	CASSLYRTGSPYEQYF	TGTGCCAGCAGCTTGTACCGGACAGGGTCCCCCTACGAGCAGTACTTC
TRBD2	TRBV7-3	TRBJ2-5	-	CASSNRTSGRFGETQYF	TGTGCCAGCAGCAACAGAACTAGCGGGAGGTTCGGAGAGACCCAGTACTTC
-	TRBV27	TRBJ2-7	-	CASSLDSTVLSYEQYF	TGTGCCAGCAGTTTAGACAGTACGGTCCTCTCCTACGAGCAGTACTTC
-	TRBV10-1	TRBJ2-3	-	CATKRFTDTQYF	TGCGCCACTAAGCGGTTCACAGATACGCAGTATTTT
-	TRBV30	TRBJ1-3	-	CAWSGAPGNTIYF	TGTGCCTGGAGTGGGGCACCTGGAAACACCATATATTTT
-	TRBV7-9	TRBJ1-5	few	CASSTRGGEPQHF	TGTGCCAGCAGCACCCGAGGAGGGGAGCCCCAGCATTTT
-	TRBV19	TRBJ1-2	few	CASSIDGVGYTF	TGTGCCAGTAGTATAGACGGGGTTGGCTACACCTTC
TRBD1	TRBV11-1	TRBJ1-2	few	CASSIAGGTDGYTF	TGTGCCAGCAGCATAGCAGGGGGGACAGATGGCTACACCTTC
-	TRBV9	TRBJ1-1	-	CASSVGQVGAEAFF	TGTGCCAGCAGCGTAGGACAGGTCGGCGCTGAAGCTTTCTTT
-	TRBV18	TRBJ2-5	-	CASSPRRGPQETQYF	TGTGCCAGCTCACCACGGAGGGGGCCCCAAGAGACCCAGTACTTC
TRBD2	TRBV30	TRBJ2-5	-	CAWTSGVDETQYF	TGTGCCTGGACTAGCGGGGTAGATGAGACCCAGTACTTC
-	TRBV6-5	TRBJ1-2	-	CASSYQDSTNYGYTF	TGTGCCAGCAGTTACCAAGACAGTACTAACTATGGCTACACCTTC
TRBD1	TRBV2	TRBJ1-6	-	CASSFLTGFGSPLHF	TGTGCCAGCAGCTTTTTGACAGGGTTTGGTTCACCCCTCCACTTT
TRBD1	TRBV6-1	TRBJ1-5	-	CASSESGQGQPQHF	TGTGCCAGCAGTGAATCGGGACAGGGTCAGCCCCAGCATTTT
-	TRBV19	TRBJ1-6	-	CASTDGRGDSPLHF	TGTGCCAGTACCGACGGACGGGGAGATTCACCCCTCCACTTT
-	TRBV30	TRBJ1-2	-	CAWSVIGAGGYTF	TGTGCCTGGAGTGTAATAGGGGCGGGAGGCTACACCTTC
-	TRBV6-5	TRBJ2-2	-	CASSEDPGRELFF	TGTGCCAGCAGTGAAGATCCGGGGAGGGAGCTGTTTTTT
-	TRBV6-5	TRBJ1-2	-	CASRVVGDYGYTF	TGTGCCAGCAGAGTGGTCGGGGACTATGGCTACACCTTC
TRBD1	TRBV5-1	TRBJ1-4	-	CASSSDSGTENEKLFF	TGCGCCAGCAGCTCAGACTCCGGGACAGAGAATGAAAAACTGTTTTTT
-	TRBV7-2	TRBJ1-5	once	CASSPGGGVTNQPQHF	TGTGCCAGCAGCCCGGGGGGAGGGGTTACCAATCAGCCCCAGCATTTT
TRBD1	TRBV7-2	TRBJ2-2	-	CASSPTGTVNTGELFF	TGTGCCAGCAGCCCTACCGGGACAGTGAACACCGGGGAGCTGTTTTTT
TRBD1	TRBV29-1	TRBJ2-4	-	CSAGTGNKNIQYF	TGCAGCGCCGGGACAGGGAACAAAAACATTCAGTACTTC
-	TRBV5-1	TRBJ1-1	-	CASSFQGRVATEAFF	TGCGCCAGCAGCTTCCAAGGGAGGGTTGCCACTGAAGCTTTCTTT
TRBD1	TRBV27	TRBJ1-6	-	CASSLSRTGFDNSPLHF	TGTGCCAGCAGTTTATCACGGACAGGGTTCGATAATTCACCCCTCCACTTT
TRBD2	TRBV7-3	TRBJ2-7	-	CASSLAGGLGYEQYF	TGTGCCAGCAGCTTAGCGGGGGGGTTGGGCTACGAGCAGTACTTC
TRBD1	TRBV4-1	TRBJ1-5	-	CASSQDAGRDREQPQHF	TGCGCCAGCAGCCAAGATGCTGGTAGGGACAGGGAACAGCCCCAGCATTTT
TRBD1	TRBV2	TRBJ1-2	-	CASRARDRVMSDYGYTF	TGTGCCAGCAGGGCCCGGGACAGGGTGATGTCGGACTATGGCTACACCTTC
-	TRBV30	TRBJ2-3	-	CAWSVTFEEQYF	TGTGCCTGGAGTGTAACGTTTGAGGAACAGTATTTT
-	TRBV27	TRBJ2-7	-	CASSLYPPSSYEQYF	TGTGCCAGCAGTTTATATCCGCCGAGCTCCTACGAGCAGTACTTC
-	TRBV4-2	TRBJ2-1	-	CASSQESSSSYNEQFF	TGTGCCAGCAGCCAAGAGTCATCCAGCTCCTACAATGAGCAGTTCTTC
-	TRBV21-1	TRBJ1-5	-	CASSKAGRGGPPRSQPQHF	TGTGCCAGCAGCAAAGCGGGGAGGGGCGGGCCCCCTAGGAGTCAGCCCCAGCATTTT
TRBD2	TRBV4-2	TRBJ2-5	-	CASSQGLAGAPTQYF	TGTGCCAGCAGCCAAGGGCTAGCGGGGGCGCCGACCCAGTACTTC
TRBD2	TRBV5-1	TRBJ2-7	-	CASSPTPRDGGDEPYF	TGCGCCAGCAGCCCGACTCCAAGGGACGGGGGGGACGAGCCGTACTTC
-	TRBV7-9	TRBJ1-5	few	CASSKGVNQPQHF	TGTGCCAGCAGCAAAGGGGTAAATCAGCCCCAGCATTTT
-	TRBV19	TRBJ1-1	-	CASKKPTTGLRGTEAFF	TGTGCCAGTAAAAAACCAACGACAGGTCTAAGGGGCACTGAAGCTTTCTTT
TRBD1	TRBV5-4	TRBJ2-7	-	CASSVDRGLYEQYF	TGTGCCAGCAGCGTGGACAGGGGGCTATACGAGCAGTACTTC
TRBD2	TRBV4-2	TRBJ2-1	-	CASSQDSGAHNEQFF	TGTGCCAGCAGCCAAGACAGCGGGGCCCACAATGAGCAGTTCTTC
TRBD2	TRBV2	TRBJ2-3	few	CASSERVAGGNRNTQYF	TGTGCCAGCAGTGAAAGGGTCGCGGGGGGCAATCGAAATACGCAGTATTTT
TRBD1	TRBV30	TRBJ1-6	-	CAWSTGTANNSPLHF	TGTGCCTGGAGTACCGGGACAGCAAATAATTCACCCCTCCACTTT
TRBD1	TRBV30	TRBJ1-6	-	CAGTGEGDNSPLHF	TGTGCCGGGACAGGGGAGGGGGATAATTCACCCCTCCACTTT
-	TRBV7-9	TRBJ2-7	-	CSSSSGTYEQYF	TGTTCCAGCAGCTCAGGAACCTACGAGCAGTACTTC
TRBD1	TRBV18	TRBJ1-2	-	CASSPRTGGEDYGYTF	TGTGCCAGCTCACCCCGGACAGGGGGCGAGGACTATGGCTACACCTTC
TRBD1	TRBV13	TRBJ2-7	-	CASSSRDSSYEQYF	TGTGCCAGCAGCTCCCGGGACAGCTCCTACGAGCAGTACTTC
TRBD2	TRBV30	TRBJ2-3	-	CAWSVPTSGGPGTQYF	TGTGCCTGGAGTGTCCCTACTAGCGGGGGTCCGGGTACGCAGTATTTT
-	TRBV12-5	TRBJ2-7	-	CASGLTTGDYEQYF	TGTGCTAGTGGTTTGACAACAGGAGACTACGAGCAGTACTTC
-	TRBV16	TRBJ2-7	-	CASSQYNRIGYF	TGTGCCAGCAGCCAATATAACAGGATCGGGTACTTC
TRBD1	TRBV10-3	TRBJ1-5	-	CAISATGGDGNQPQHF	TGTGCCATCAGTGCGACAGGGGGCGACGGCAATCAGCCCCAGCATTTT
-	TRBV29-1	TRBJ1-2	-	CSVGREGEPGYTF	TGCAGCGTTGGTCGAGAGGGGGAGCCTGGCTACACCTTC
-	TRBV13	TRBJ2-5	-	CASSPRTDNKEQYF	TGTGCCAGCAGCCCACGGACAGATAACAAAGAGCAGTACTTC
TRBD1	TRBV19	TRBJ2-3	few	CASSTGTGRTDTQYF	TGTGCCAGTAGCACCGGGACAGGGAGGACAGATACGCAGTATTTT
-	TRBV30	TRBJ2-7	once	CAWSAQTGTYEQYF	TGTGCCTGGAGTGCCCAGACAGGTACCTACGAGCAGTACTTC
TRBD1	TRBV30	TRBJ1-2	once	CAWTKQGYGYTF	TGTGCCTGGACCAAACAGGGGTATGGCTACACCTTC
-	TRBV29-1	TRBJ1-5	-	CSVSRTEEGNQPQHF	TGCAGCGTCTCAAGGACAGAGGAGGGCAATCAGCCCCAGCATTTT
-	TRBV27	TRBJ1-2	few	CASSDSPNYGYTF	TGTGCCAGCAGTGACAGTCCTAACTATGGCTACACCTTC